This T cell receptor beta chain was identified during a study of CD8+CD57+ T cells in acquired aplastic anemia. Findings and caveats of the study: Patients and controls had CD8+ Simpson's diversity values that were not significantly distinct.

By flow cytometry, patients selected for sequencing had shown an expansion of CD8+CD57+ cells. Patients had received no therapy at the time of blood sampling. Genomic DNA provided the template from which TCR beta VDJ and CDR3 profiles were obtained. Using its own MiXCR run on the reads, TCRdb lists one record per CDR3 protein. The table has approximately 260,000 distinct CDR3 sequences, 65% to 90% seen once. Notes on this clonotype: Its antigen is still unknown. The junction differs from germline at one of its ends, possibly a read error.

The CDR3 extends over 13 amino acids. Per the germline V gene, CDR1 is SNHLY and CDR2 is FYNNEI. The clonotype was recovered from a human donor with aplastic anemia. J is TRBJ1-2 and V is TRBV2; D unclear. Material: sorted CD4+, CD8+, or CD8+CD57+ T cells (not recorded which) from PBMCs. The CDR3 protein is CASRDGLAGTQSF. CDR3 nucleotide sequence: TGTGCCAGCAGGGACGGCCTTGCAGGTACGCAGTCTTTC.